This T cell receptor (beta chain) is drawn from a study of cytomegalovirus exposure and HLA in healthy donors. Study conclusions and caveats: Other equally common chains were less clonally expanded than HLA-associated TCR beta chains, a later analysis showed. Earlier findings revealed that most TCR beta V segments proved productive either about 87% or about 30% of the time. Testing in vitro showed a few CMV-associated chains specific for CMV antigens.

This PCR relied on a set of 60 Vbeta primers and 13 Jbeta primers. Assay: immunoSEQ multiplex PCR; the TCRdb copy retains only in-frame clones and omits some. Of 150,000 to 200,000 clones listed, roughly 76% are singletons. Remarks on this clone: The antigen is not known.

Material for sequencing was PBMCs. The source is a human donor in good health.

This chain's CDR3 is CASSLDLDRTNYGYTF. CDR3 DNA sequence: TGTGCCAGCAGCTTAGATCTTGACAGGACTAACTATGGCTACACCTTC. The chain links TRBV11-2 to TRBJ1-2, with a weak D call TRBD1 (6 bases). The CDR3 loop spans 16 amino acids. Trimming shortened V by 0 bases and J by 0 bases, and 11 bases separated the two germline ends. Germline V CDR1 and CDR2: SGHAT, FQNNGV.